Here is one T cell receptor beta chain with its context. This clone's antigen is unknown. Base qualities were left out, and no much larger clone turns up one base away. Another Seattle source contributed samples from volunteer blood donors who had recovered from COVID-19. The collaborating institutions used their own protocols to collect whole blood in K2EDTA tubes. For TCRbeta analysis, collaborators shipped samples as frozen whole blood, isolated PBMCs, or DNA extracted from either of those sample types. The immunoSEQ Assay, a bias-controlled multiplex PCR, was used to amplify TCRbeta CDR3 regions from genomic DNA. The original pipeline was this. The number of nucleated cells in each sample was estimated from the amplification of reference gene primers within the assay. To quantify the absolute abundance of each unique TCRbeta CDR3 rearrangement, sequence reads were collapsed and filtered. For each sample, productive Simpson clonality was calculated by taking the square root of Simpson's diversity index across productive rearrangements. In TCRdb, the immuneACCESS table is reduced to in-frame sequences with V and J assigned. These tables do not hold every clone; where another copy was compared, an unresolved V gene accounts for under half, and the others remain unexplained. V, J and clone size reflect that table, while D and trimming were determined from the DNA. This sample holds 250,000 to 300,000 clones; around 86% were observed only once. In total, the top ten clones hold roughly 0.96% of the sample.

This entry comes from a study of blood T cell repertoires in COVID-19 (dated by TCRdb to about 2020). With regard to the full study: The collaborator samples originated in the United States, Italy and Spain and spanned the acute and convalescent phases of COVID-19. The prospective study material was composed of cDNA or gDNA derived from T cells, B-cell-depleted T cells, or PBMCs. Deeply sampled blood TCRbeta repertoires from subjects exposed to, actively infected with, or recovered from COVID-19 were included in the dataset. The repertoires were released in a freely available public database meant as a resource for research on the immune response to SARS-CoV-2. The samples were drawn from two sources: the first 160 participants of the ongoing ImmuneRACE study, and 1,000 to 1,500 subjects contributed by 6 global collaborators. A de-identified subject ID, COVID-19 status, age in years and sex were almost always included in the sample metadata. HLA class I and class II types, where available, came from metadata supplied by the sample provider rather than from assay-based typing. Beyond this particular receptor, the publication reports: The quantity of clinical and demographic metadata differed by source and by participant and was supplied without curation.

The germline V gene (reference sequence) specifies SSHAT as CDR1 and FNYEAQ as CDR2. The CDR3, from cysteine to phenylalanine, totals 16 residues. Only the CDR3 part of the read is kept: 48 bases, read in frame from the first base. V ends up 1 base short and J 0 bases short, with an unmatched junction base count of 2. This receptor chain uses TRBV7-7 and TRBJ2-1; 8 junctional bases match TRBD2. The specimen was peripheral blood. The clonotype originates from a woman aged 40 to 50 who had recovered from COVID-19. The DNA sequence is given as TGTGCCAGCAGCTTAGGAGGGACTAGCTCCTACAATGAGCAGTTCTTC. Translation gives CASSLGGTSSYNEQFF.